The clone carrying this T cell receptor beta chain was counted between two and nine times. The target antigen is unknown. These data are taken from a study of glioma-infiltrating T cells. CDR3 length: 13 amino acids. Trimming took off 3 bases at V and 4 bases at J, with 9 bases between the two ends. Germline values: CDR1 SEHNR, CDR2 FQNEAQ (reference sequence). General observations from the study: Non-neoplastic patients had below-expected tissue-blood divergence, while all gliomas exceeded expectation. Only very few CDR3 sequences appeared in both tissue and blood.

Amplification of TCR alpha and beta CDR3 regions from RNA used iRepertoire nested multiplex PCR. Input was about 95-400 ng of tissue mRNA or PBMC total RNA. TCRdb called the multiplex PCR reads again in MiXCR, with one record for every CDR3 protein. The table lists around 130,000 distinct CDR3 sequences, 20% to 25% of them singletons, with 25% to 30% in the top ten. The specimen sequenced was glioma tissue, nonneoplastic brain tissue, or PBMCs (not recorded which). The clonotype originates from a human donor with low-grade glioma or glioblastoma, undergoing nonglioma brain surgery, or in good health (not recorded which). This chain links TRBV7-9 with TRBJ2-5; D is possibly TRBD2 (5 bases). CDR3 loop: CASSFVGAETQYF. In DNA, the CDR3 is TGTGCCAGCAGCTTCGTGGGAGCAGAGACCCAGTACTTC.